The rows below give T cell receptor beta chains drawn from one sample of a study of long-term antiretroviral therapy in people with HIV. The assay was immunoSEQ multiplex PCR, and TCRdb's table has in-frame clones only and misses some. The table lists about 25,000 clones, under 85% of them singletons. The sequenced sample was unsorted PBMCs, obtained 1.1 years before starting antiretroviral therapy. The receptors were gathered from a woman between 40 and 50 years old with HIV. CDR3s include the opening cysteine and the closing phenylalanine or tryptophan. A D gene is named only where the DNA matches it firmly. Clone size is given for some rows only: seen once, a few or many times, or a class if the clone is expanded.

clone_size	j_call	v_call	d_call	cdr3_nt	cdr3_aa
-	TRBJ1-1	TRBV28	TRBD1	TGTGCCAGCACCATCGACAGGGGGGGTGAAGCTTTCTTT	CASTIDRGGEAFF
-	TRBJ2-3	TRBV5-1	-	TGCGCCAGCAGCCGAGGGGGGGTTCTACAAGATACGCAGTATTTT	CASSRGGVLQDTQYF
-	TRBJ2-2	TRBV29-1	-	TGCAGCGTTGTACCTTCGGGGTCCGGGGAACTGTTTTTT	CSVVPSGSGELFF
few	TRBJ2-7	TRBV19	-	TGTGCCAGTAGTATAGGCAGTCAGAGCGAGCAGTACTTC	CASSIGSQSEQYF
-	TRBJ1-2	TRBV10-3	-	TGTGCCATCGAACCCAGGGAGAACTATGGCTACACCTTC	CAIEPRENYGYTF
once	TRBJ2-7	TRBV5-1	-	TGCGCCAGCAGCTGGGACGGCGCCTACGAGCAGTACTTC	CASSWDGAYEQYF
-	TRBJ2-3	TRBV9	TRBD2	TGTGCCAGCAGCCCGGCGCTAGCGGGGAATCCAAGCACAGATACGCAGTATTTT	CASSPALAGNPSTDTQYF
-	TRBJ1-2	TRBV10-2	TRBD1	TGCGCCAGCAGGGTAGGGGGCAACGACTATGGCTACACCTTC	CASRVGGNDYGYTF
once	TRBJ1-1	TRBV30	-	TGTGCCTGGAGTGTTTCGTTGGGGAAGACTGAAGCTTTCTTT	CAWSVSLGKTEAFF
-	TRBJ1-1	TRBV7-2	TRBD1	TGTGCCAGCAGCCCGCGTTCCGGGACAGGGACTGAAGCTTTCTTT	CASSPRSGTGTEAFF
-	TRBJ2-4	TRBV5-6	-	TGTGCCAGCAGCTTGCACCCCTTGAACATTCAGTACTTC	CASSLHPLNIQYF
-	TRBJ1-1	TRBV30	-	TGTGCCTGGAGTGGCGCAGGGACATACACTGAAGCTTTCTTT	CAWSGAGTYTEAFF
few	TRBJ2-7	TRBV4-1	-	TGCGCCAGCAGGAATAACAGGGATAACGAGCAGTACTTC	CASRNNRDNEQYF
-	TRBJ2-3	TRBV2	TRBD1	TGTGCCAGCGGACAGGTACTTAGCACAGATACGCAGTATTTT	CASGQVLSTDTQYF
-	TRBJ2-1	TRBV5-4	-	TGTGCCAGCAGCTTGTTCTCGAGCTCCTACAATGAGCAGTTCTTC	CASSLFSSSYNEQFF
once	TRBJ2-1	TRBV9	-	TGTGCCAGCAGCCCCGAGATTGGGAATGAGCAGTTCTTC	CASSPEIGNEQFF
-	TRBJ2-5	TRBV7-2	-	TGTGCCAGCAGCTCAAGGACGCAAGAGACCCAGTACTTC	CASSSRTQETQYF
-	TRBJ1-1	TRBV11-2	-	TGTGCCAGCAGCTTAGCGCTCGGCCTGAACACTGAAGCTTTCTTT	CASSLALGLNTEAFF
-	TRBJ2-7	TRBV19	-	TGTGCCAGTAGTATAGGGACGTTCAGCTCCTACGAGCAGTACTTC	CASSIGTFSSYEQYF